These 13 T cell receptor beta chains were all obtained from the same sample, sequenced in a study of T cell responses to AZD1222 COVID-19 vaccine. Using immunoSEQ multiplex PCR, the repertoire was profiled, and TCRdb retains in-frame clones only, with some absent. Of around 170,000 clones in the sample, approximately 91% were seen once. The sample in question was peripheral blood, obtained on day 0 of AZD1222 vaccination. The receptors stem from an adult in good health.

The V and J genes are TRBV15 and TRBJ2-7; the D is unclear. Trimming cost V 0 bases and J 2 bases, with 8 bases left between them. The CDR3 sequence is 14 residues long. Germline V CDR1 and CDR2: LNHNV, YYDKDF (reference sequence). CDR3 nucleotides: TGTGCCACCAGCAGAGACGTCCAGGCCTACGAGCAGTACTTC. Protein product: CATSRDVQAYEQYF.

This chain uses TRBV24-1 with TRBJ1-1, with TRBD1 matching 8 bases. Germline V gene data show CDR1 as KGHDR and CDR2 as SFDVKD. The CDR3 has 13 residues. The V gene end was trimmed by 7 bases and the J gene end by 3 bases; junction bases not matched to a gene: 3. For the CDR3, the DNA is TGTGCCACCAGGGGACAGGAATACACTGAAGCTTTCTTT. Its protein is CATRGQEYTEAFF.

The genes are TRBV15 and TRBJ2-1; D remains unclear. CDR3 length: 11 residues. Per germline, CDR1 LNHNV and CDR2 YYDKDF (reference sequence). With 0 bases removed from V and 8 bases from J, the gap between germline ends came to 2 bases. CDR3 sequence (DNA): TGTGCCACCAGCAGAGATCATGAGCAGTTCTTC. The encoded protein is CATSRDHEQFF.

The chain carries TRBV7-8 and TRBJ2-7; no reliable D call. Trimming removed 1 base at V and 7 bases at J, with 11 bases between. The CDR3 runs to 13 residues. The germline V gene encodes CDR1 SGHVS and CDR2 FQNEAQ. The CDR3 protein is CASSLGTAGEQYF. The CDR3 DNA reads TGTGCCAGCAGCTTAGGTACAGCCGGGGAGCAGTACTTC.

CDR3 in amino acids: CASSPFINRGIDSPLHF. DNA of the CDR3: TGTGCCAGCAGTCCATTCATTAACAGGGGGATTGATTCACCCCTCCACTTT. This chain joins TRBV27 and TRBJ1-6; 8 bases map to TRBD1. The germline V gene has CDR1 MNHEY and CDR2 SMNVEV (reference sequence). The CDR3 contains 17 residues. J was trimmed by 8 bases and V by 5 bases; bases with no gene match: 14.

V is TRBV4-1 and J is TRBJ2-7; D is ambiguous. The germline CDR1 and CDR2 sequences are MGHRA and YSYEKL. The CDR3 loop spans 15 amino acids. V lost 2 bases and J lost 0, with 11 bases in between. This CDR3 is CASSQTNSNSYEQYF. The CDR3 DNA follows: TGCGCCAGCAGCCAAACGAATAGCAACTCCTACGAGCAGTACTTC.

The chain links TRBV10-2 to TRBJ2-1; the D gene is possibly TRBD2 (6 bases). The CDR3 extends over 14 amino acids. Trimming left V 4 bases short and J 3 bases short, with 10 bases between. In germline, CDR1 is WSHSY, CDR2 SAAADI. CDR3 protein: CASSVRSGYNEQFF. In DNA, the CDR3 is TGCGCCAGCAGTGTACGTAGCGGCTACAATGAGCAGTTCTTC.

The chain combines TRBV19 with TRBJ2-2; weak D call: TRBD2 (5 bases). This CDR3 region has 14 residues. V was clipped by 7 bases and J by 0 bases, with 9 bases between them. Germline loops: CDR1 LNHDA, CDR2 SQIVND (reference sequence). This chain's CDR3 is CASNTGTNTGELFF. The CDR3 bases are TGTGCCAGTAACACGGGAACGAACACCGGGGAGCTGTTTTTT.

The chain joins TRBV5-1 to TRBJ2-1, with TRBD1 matching 7 bases. This CDR3 contains 17 residues. J lost 0 bases, V lost 3 bases, and 9 bases had no gene match. Germline V gene lookup returns CDR1 SGHRS and CDR2 YFSETQ. CDR3 protein: CASSWDPGQSSYNEQFF. The CDR3 nucleotides read TGCGCCAGCAGCTGGGACCCGGGACAGAGCTCCTACAATGAGCAGTTCTTC.

V usage is TRBV6-6 and J usage is TRBJ2-2; perhaps D is TRBD1 or TRBD2 (5 bases each). Trimming shortened V by 5 bases and J by 0 bases, and 19 bases separated the two germline ends. The germline gives CDR1 MNHNY, CDR2 SVGAGI (reference sequence). The CDR3 is made up of 18 amino acids. The CDR3: CASSRDLGVSANTGELFF. DNA of the CDR3: TGTGCCAGCAGTCGGGACCTCGGAGTGTCCGCGAACACCGGGGAGCTGTTTTTT.

The chain couples TRBV20-1 to TRBJ1-2, with unresolved D. V lost 5 bases to trimming and J lost 8 bases, with 3 bases between them. This CDR3 has 8 residues. Germline loops: CDR1 DFQATT, CDR2 SNEGSKA (reference sequence). CDR3 nucleotides: TGCAGTGCTCCCGGCTACACCTTC. Translated: CSAPGYTF.

CDR3 nucleotide sequence: TGTGCCAGTAGTATCCTAATGCCCACAGGGGACACAGATACGCAGTATTTT. Amino acids: CASSILMPTGDTDTQYF. This rearrangement joins TRBV19 to TRBJ2-3, with 7 bases matching TRBD1. The CDR3 is 17 residues long. In germline, CDR1 is LNHDA, CDR2 SQIVND (reference sequence). J was trimmed by 2 bases and V by 3 bases; bases with no gene match: 11.

The chain is built from TRBV5-1 and TRBJ2-3; the D gene is possibly TRBD1 (5 bases). The ends were cut back, 6 bases at V and 7 bases at J, with 15 bases in the middle. The CDR3 spans 13 residues. Germline V gene lookup returns CDR1 SGHRS and CDR2 YFSETQ. The chain's CDR3 is CASKTPRDNTQYF. The CDR3 coding sequence is TGCGCCAGCAAAACCCCCAGGGATAATACGCAGTATTTT.